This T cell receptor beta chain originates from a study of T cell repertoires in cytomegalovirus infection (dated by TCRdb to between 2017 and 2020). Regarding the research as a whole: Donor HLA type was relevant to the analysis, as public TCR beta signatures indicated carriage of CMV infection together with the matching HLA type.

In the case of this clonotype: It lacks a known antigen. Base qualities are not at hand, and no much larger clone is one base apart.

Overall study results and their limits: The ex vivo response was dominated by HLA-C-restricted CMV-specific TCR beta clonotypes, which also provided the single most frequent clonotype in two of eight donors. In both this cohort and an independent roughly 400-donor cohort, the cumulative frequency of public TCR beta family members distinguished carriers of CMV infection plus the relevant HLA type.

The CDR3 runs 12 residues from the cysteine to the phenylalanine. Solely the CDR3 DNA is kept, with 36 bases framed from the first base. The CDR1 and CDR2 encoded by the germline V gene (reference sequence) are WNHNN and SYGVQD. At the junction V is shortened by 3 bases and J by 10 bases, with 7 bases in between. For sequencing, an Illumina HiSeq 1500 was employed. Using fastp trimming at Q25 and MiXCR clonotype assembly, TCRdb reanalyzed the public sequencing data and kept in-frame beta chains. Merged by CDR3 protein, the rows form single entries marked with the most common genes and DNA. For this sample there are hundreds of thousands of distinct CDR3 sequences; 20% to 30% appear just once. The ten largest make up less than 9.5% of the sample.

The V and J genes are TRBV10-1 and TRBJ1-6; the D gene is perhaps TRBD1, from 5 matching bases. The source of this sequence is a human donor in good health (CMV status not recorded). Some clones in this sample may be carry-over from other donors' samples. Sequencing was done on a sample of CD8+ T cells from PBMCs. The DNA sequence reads TGCGCCAGCAGTGATGAGGGGTCACCCCTCCACTTT. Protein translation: CASSDEGSPLHF.